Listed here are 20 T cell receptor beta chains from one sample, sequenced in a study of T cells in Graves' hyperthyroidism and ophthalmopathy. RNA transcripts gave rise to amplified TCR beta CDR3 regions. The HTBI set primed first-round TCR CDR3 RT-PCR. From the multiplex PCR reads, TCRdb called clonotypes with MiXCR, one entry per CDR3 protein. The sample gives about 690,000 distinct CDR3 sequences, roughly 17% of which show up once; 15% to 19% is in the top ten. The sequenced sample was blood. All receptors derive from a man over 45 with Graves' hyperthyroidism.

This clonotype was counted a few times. CDR3 in DNA: TGTGCCACCAGTGACCCTACAGGGGGCTATGGCTACACCTTC. It is translated as CATSDPTGGYGYTF. This chain links TRBV24-1 with TRBJ1-2; 8 bases are a match to TRBD1. The trim removed 4 bases at V and 4 bases at J, leaving 4 bases unmatched. The CDR3 consists of 14 residues. The V gene's germline CDR1 is KGHDR and CDR2 SFDVKD.

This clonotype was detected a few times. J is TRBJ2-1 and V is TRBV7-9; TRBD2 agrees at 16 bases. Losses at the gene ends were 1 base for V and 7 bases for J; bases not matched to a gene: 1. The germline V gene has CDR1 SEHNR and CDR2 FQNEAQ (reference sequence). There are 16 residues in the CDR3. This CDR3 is CASSLGGLAGGNEQFF. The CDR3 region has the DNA TGTGCCAGCAGCTTAGGGGGACTAGCGGGAGGGAATGAGCAGTTCTTC.

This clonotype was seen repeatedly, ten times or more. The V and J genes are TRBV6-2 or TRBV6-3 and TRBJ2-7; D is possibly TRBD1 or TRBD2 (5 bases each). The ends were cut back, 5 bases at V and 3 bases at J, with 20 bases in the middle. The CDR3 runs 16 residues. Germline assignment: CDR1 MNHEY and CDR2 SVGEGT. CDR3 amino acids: CASSPTTPGRSYEQYF. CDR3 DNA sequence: TGTGCCAGCAGTCCGACTACTCCGGGACGGAGCTACGAGCAGTACTTC.

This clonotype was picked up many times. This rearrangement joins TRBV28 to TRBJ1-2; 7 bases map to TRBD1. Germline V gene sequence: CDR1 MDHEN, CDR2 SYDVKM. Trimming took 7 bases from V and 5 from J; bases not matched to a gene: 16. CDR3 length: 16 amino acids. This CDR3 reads CASTATGTALLYGYTF. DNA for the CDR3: TGTGCCAGCACCGCTACCGGGACAGCCCTACTTTATGGCTACACCTTC.

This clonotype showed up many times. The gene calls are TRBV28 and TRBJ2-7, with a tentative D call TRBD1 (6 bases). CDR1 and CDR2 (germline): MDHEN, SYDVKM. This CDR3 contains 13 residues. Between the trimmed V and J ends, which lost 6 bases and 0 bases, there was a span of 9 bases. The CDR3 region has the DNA TGTGCCAGCAGAACAGGGATCTCCTACGAGCAGTACTTC. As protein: CASRTGISYEQYF.

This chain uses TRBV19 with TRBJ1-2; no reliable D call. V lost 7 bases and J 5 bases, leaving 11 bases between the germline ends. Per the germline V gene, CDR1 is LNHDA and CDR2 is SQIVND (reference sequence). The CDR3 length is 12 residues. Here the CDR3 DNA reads TGTGCCAGTACGGTGGGCGCTTATGGCTACACCTTC. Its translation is CASTVGAYGYTF.

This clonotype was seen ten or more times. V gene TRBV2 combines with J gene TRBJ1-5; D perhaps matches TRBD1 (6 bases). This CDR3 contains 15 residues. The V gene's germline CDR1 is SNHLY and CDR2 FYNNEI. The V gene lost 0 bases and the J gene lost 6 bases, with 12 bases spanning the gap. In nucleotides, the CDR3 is TGTGCCAGCAGTGAAGCGGAGGGGGAAGGTCAGCCCCAGCATTTT. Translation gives CASSEAEGEGQPQHF.

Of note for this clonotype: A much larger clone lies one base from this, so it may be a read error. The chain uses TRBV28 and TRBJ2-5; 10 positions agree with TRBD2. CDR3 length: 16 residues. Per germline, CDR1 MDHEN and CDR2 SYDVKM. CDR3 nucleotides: TGTGCCAGCAGTTCCAGTCCTAGCGGGAGTTTAGAGACCCAGTGCTTC. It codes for CASSSSPSGSLETQCF.

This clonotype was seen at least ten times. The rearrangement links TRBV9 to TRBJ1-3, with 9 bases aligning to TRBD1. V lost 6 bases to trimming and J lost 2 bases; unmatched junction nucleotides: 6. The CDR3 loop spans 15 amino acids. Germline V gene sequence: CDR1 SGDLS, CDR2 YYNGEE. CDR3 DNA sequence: TGTGCCAGCACCGCACAGGGGGCGGCTGGAAACACCATATATTTT. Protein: CASTAQGAAGNTIYF. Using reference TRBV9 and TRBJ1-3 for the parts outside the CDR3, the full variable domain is DSGVTQTPKHLITATGQRVTLRCSPRSGDLSVYWYQQSLDQGLQFLIQYYNGEERAKGNILERFSAQQFPDLHSELNLSSLELGDSALYFCASTAQGAAGNTIYFGEGSWLTVV.

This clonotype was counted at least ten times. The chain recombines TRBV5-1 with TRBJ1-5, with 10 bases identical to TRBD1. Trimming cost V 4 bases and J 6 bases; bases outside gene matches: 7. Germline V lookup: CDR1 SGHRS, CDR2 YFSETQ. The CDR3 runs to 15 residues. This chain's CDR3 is CASSPETGGLQPQHF. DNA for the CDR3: TGCGCCAGCAGCCCGGAGACAGGGGGCCTTCAGCCCCAGCATTTT.

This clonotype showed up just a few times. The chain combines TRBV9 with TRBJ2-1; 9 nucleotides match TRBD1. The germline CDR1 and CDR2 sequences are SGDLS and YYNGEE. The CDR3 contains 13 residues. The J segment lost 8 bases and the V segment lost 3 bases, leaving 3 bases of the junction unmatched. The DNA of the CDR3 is TGTGCCAGCAGCGGGACAGGGGACTATGAGCAGTTCTTC. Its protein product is CASSGTGDYEQFF.

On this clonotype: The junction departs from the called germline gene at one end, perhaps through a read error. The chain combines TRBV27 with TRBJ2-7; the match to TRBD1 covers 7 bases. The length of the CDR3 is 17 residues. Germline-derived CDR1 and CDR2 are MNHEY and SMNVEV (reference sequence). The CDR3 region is CANSLQPGQDRSYEQYF. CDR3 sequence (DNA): TGTGCCAACAGTTTACAACCCGGACAGGATCGGTCCTACGAGCAGTACTTC.

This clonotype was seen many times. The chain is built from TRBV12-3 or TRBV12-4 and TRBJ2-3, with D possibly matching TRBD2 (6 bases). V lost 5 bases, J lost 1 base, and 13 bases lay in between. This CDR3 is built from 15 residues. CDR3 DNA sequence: TGTGCCAGCAGTCCCCGGGCTAGCGGCACAGATACGCAGTATTTT. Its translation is CASSPRASGTDTQYF.

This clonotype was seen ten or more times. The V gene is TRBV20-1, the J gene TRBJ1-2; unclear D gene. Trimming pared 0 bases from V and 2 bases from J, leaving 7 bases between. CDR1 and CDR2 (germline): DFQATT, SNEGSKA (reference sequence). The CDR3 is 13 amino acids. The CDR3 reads CSARDHSNYGYTF. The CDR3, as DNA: TGCAGTGCTAGAGACCACTCGAACTATGGCTACACCTTC.

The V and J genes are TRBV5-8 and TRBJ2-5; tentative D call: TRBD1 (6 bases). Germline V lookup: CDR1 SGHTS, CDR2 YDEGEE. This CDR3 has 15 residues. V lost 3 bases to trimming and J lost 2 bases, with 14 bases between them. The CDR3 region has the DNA TGTGCCAGCAGCTCCGGACAGAGAACTCAAGAGACCCAGTACTTC. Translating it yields CASSSGQRTQETQYF.

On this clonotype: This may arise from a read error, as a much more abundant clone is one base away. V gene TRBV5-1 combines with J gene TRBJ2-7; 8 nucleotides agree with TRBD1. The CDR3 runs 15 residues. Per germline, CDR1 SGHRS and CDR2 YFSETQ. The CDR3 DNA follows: TGCGCCAGCAGCCCAGGGACAGGAGCTTCTGGAGAGCACTACTTC. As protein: CASSPGTGASGEHYF.

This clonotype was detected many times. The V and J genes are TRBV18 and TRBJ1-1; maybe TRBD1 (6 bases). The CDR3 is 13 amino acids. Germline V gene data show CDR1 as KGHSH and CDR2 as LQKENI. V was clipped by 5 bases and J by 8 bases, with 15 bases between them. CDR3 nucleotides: TGTGCCAGCTCAACGTACTCGGACAGAGAAGCTTTCTTT. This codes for CASSTYSDREAFF.

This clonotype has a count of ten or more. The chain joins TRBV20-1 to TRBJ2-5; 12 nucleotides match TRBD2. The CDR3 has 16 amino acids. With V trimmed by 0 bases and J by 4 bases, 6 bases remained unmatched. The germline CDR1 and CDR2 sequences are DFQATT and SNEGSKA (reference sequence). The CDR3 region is CSARDRLAGDRETQYF. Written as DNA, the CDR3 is TGCAGTGCTAGAGATAGACTAGCGGGAGATCGAGAGACCCAGTACTTC.

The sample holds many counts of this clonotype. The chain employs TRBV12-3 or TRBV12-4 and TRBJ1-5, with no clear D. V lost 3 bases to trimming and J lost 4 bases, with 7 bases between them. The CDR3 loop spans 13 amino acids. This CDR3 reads CASSLGINQPQHF. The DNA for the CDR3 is TGTGCCAGCAGTTTGGGGATAAATCAGCCCCAGCATTTT.

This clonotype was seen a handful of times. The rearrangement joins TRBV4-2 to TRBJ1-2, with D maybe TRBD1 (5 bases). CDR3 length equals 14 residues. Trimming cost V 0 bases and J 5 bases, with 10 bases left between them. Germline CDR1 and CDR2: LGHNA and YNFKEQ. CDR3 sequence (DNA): TGTGCCAGCAGCCAAGATCAGGCAGGGTATGGCTACACCTTC. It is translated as CASSQDQAGYGYTF.